The present T cell receptor (beta chain) was sequenced within a study of blood T cell repertoires in COVID-19. Turning to the study itself: Whether acute or convalescent, the COVID-19 samples came from the United States, Italy and Spain. Sample material is recorded as cDNA or gDNA derived from T cells, B-cell-depleted T cells, or PBMCs.

The CDR3 length is 12 residues. From germline, CDR1 is LNHDA and CDR2 SQIVND (reference sequence). Trimming removed 5 bases from V and 3 bases from J, with 7 bases in between. Authors' methods: From reference gene primer amplification, estimates of nucleated cell counts were derived. Clones were sequenced by immunoSEQ multiplex PCR, and TCRdb holds only the in-frame ones, with some missing. Clone size and V and J calls were adopted from that table, with D and trimming inferred from the DNA. The sample yields some 58,000 clones, more than 85% seen once. Material: peripheral blood. This receptor was identified in a man in his fifties with active COVID-19. The chain has TRBV19 and TRBJ1-2; no clear D. Written as DNA, the CDR3 is TGTGCCAGTAGTCGGCAGGACTATGGCTACACCTTC. Translating it yields CASSRQDYGYTF.